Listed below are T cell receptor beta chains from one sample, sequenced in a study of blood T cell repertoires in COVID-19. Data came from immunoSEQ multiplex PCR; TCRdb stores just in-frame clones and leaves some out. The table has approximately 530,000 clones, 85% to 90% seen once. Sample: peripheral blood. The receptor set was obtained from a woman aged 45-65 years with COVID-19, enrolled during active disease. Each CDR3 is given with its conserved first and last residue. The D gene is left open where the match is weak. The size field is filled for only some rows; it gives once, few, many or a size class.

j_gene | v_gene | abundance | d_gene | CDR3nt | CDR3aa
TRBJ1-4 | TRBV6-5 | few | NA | TGTGCCAGCAGCCCCTCGGAAGCGGGAAATGAAAAACTGTTTTTT | CASSPSEAGNEKLFF
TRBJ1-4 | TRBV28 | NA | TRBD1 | TGTGCCAGCAGTTTCTGGGACAGCCCTAATCTTAATGAAAAACTGTTTTTT | CASSFWDSPNLNEKLFF
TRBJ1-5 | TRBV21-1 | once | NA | TGTGCCCGTAACGACAGTAATAGCAATCAGCCCCAGCATTTT | CARNDSNSNQPQHF
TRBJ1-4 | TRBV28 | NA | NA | TGTGCCAGCAGAGCCGGGGCAACTAATGAAAAACTGTTTTTT | CASRAGATNEKLFF
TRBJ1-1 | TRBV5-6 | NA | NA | TGTGCCAGCAGCTCGTACGGCACTGAAGCTTTCTTT | CASSSYGTEAFF
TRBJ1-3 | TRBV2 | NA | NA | TGTGCCAGCATACCGGACTCCTACTCTGGAAACACCATATATTTT | CASIPDSYSGNTIYF
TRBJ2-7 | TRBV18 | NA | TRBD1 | TGTGCCAGCTCACATGGACAGGGAAGGGGCTACGAGCAGTACTTC | CASSHGQGRGYEQYF
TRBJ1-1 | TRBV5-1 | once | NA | TGCGCCAGCAGCTTGACCCCGAGGGCGGCGACTGAAGCTTTCTTT | CASSLTPRAATEAFF
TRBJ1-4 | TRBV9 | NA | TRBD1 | TGTGCCAGCAGCCCCCGGGACAGGGTCCCAACAACTAATGAAAAACTGTTTTTT | CASSPRDRVPTTNEKLFF
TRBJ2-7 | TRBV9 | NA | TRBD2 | TGTGCCAGCAGCGTAGGATCGAGCGGGGGGAATTACGAGCAGTACTTC | CASSVGSSGGNYEQYF
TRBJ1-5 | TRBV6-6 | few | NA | TGTGCCAGCAGTCCCACACACGACTCCGGCGGTAATCAGCCCCAGCATTTT | CASSPTHDSGGNQPQHF
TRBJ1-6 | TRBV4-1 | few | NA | TGCGCCAGCAGCGTCGACAGAGGAAATTCACCCCTCCACTTT | CASSVDRGNSPLHF
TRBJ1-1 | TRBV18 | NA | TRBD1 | TGTGCCAGCTCACCCCGTCAGGGGGCGTCGGACACTGAAGCTTTCTTT | CASSPRQGASDTEAFF
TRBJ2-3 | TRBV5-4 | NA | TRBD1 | TGTGCCAGCAGCGGTGGCCGGGACAGGGAGAAAGATACGCAGTATTTT | CASSGGRDREKDTQYF
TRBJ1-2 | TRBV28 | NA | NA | TGTGCCAGCAGTTGGACAGCTCGTAACTATGGCTACACCTTC | CASSWTARNYGYTF
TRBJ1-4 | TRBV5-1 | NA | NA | TGCGCCAGCAGCATATCCCCCACAGGGACGGGGGGAGAAAAACTGTTTTTT | CASSISPTGTGGEKLFF
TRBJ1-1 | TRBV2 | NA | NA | TGTGCCAGCAGTGAAGACAGGGTGACGAACACTGAAGCTTTCTTT | CASSEDRVTNTEAFF
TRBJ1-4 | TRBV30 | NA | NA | TGTGCCTGCGACGTGGAAACAGGGTGGGGTGAAAAACTGTTTTTT | CACDVETGWGEKLFF
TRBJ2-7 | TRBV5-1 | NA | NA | TGCGCCAGCAGCTTGGCCGAACAGTTCTACGAGCAGTACTTC | CASSLAEQFYEQYF
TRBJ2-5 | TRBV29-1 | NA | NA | TGCAGCGTTGGCCAGGGGCCCGGGACCCAGTACTTC | CSVGQGPGTQYF
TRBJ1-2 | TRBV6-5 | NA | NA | TGTGCCAGCAGTATTGGACCGGACAATGGCTACACCTTC | CASSIGPDNGYTF
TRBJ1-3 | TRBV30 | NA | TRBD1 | TGTGCCTGGGGGAATTCGGACAGGGGTTTGAACACCATATATTTT | CAWGNSDRGLNTIYF
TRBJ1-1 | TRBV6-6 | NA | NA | TGTGCCAGCAGCCCTTGGGGAGGGAAGGGGACTGAAGCTTTCTTT | CASSPWGGKGTEAFF
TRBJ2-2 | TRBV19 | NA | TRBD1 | TGTGCCAGTAGTGAACAGGGGGAATACACCGGGGAGCTGTTTTTT | CASSEQGEYTGELFF
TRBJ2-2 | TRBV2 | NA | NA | TGTGCCAGCCGGGGAGGGGGTAAGATGATCGGGGAGCTGTTTTTT | CASRGGGKMIGELFF
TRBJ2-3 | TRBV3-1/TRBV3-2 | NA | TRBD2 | TGTGCCAGCAGCCAAGAGTCCCTAGCGGGGGCCGCTAGCACAGATACGCAGTATTTT | CASSQESLAGAASTDTQYF
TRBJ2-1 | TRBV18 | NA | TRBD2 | TGTGCCAGCTCACACCGGACTAGCGGGGGGTATGAGCAGTTCTTC | CASSHRTSGGYEQFF
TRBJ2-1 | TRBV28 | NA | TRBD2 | TGTGCCAGCAGTTCTATTGAGGCGGGGGGGCGCGAGCAGTTCTTC | CASSSIEAGGREQFF
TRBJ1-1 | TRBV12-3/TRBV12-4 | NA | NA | TGTGCCAGCAGGAGACAGGAAGGGACTGAAGCTTTCTTT | CASRRQEGTEAFF
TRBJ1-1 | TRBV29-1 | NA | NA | TGCAGCGTTGCAAGGGGTACTGAAGCTTTCTTT | CSVARGTEAFF
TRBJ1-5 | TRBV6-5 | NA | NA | TGTGCCAGCAGTCTATCGGGGGGCGCGAATCAGCCCCAGCATTTT | CASSLSGGANQPQHF
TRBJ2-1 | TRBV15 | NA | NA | TGTGCCACCAATCCAGGGGACGCAAACAATGAGCAGTTCTTC | CATNPGDANNEQFF
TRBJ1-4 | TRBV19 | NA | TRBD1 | TGTGCCAGTTCCGGACAGGGTGCAACTAATGAAAAACTGTTTTTT | CASSGQGATNEKLFF
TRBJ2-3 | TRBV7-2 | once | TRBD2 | TGTGCCAGCAGCTTTGGGGGGGACCCTGGTCATACGCAGTATTTT | CASSFGGDPGHTQYF
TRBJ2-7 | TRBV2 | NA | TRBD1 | TGTGCCAGCAGTGAAAGGACAGGTTACTTC | CASSERTGYF
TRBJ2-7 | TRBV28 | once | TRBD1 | TGTGCCAGCACGTCCTCCGGGACAGGGCGAAACGAGCAGTACTTC | CASTSSGTGRNEQYF
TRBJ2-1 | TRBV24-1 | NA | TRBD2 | TGTGCCACCGGGTCAGCGGGGGTGGGTCACAATGAGCAGTTCTTC | CATGSAGVGHNEQFF
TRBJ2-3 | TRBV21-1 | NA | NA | TGTGCCAGCAGCCTAGCGGGGTGGGGCACAGATACGCAGTATTTT | CASSLAGWGTDTQYF
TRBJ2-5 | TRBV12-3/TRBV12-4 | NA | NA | TGTGCCAGCAGCAAATCCGAGGAGACCCAGTACTTC | CASSKSEETQYF
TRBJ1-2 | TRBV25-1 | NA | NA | TGTGCCAGCAGTTCGAACATCCGGGATCGAGACACCTTC | CASSSNIRDRDTF
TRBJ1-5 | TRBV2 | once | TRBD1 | TGTGCCAGCAGTCAGGACAGGGGCGGCAATCAGCCCCAGCATTTT | CASSQDRGGNQPQHF
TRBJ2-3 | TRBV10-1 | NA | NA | TGCGCCAGCAGTGCCCGGACAGACACAGATACGCAGTATTTT | CASSARTDTDTQYF
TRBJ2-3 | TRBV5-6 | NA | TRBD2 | TGTGCCAGCAGCTTGGTTTTTAGGACTAGCGGGGGGGCGGATACGCAGTATTTT | CASSLVFRTSGGADTQYF
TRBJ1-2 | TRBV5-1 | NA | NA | TGCGCCAGCAGCCAGGGGAAGTATGGCTACACCTTC | CASSQGKYGYTF
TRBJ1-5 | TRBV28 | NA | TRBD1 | TGTGCCAGCAGGGGCTATAAACAGGGGAACGGCAATCAGCCCCAGCATTTT | CASRGYKQGNGNQPQHF
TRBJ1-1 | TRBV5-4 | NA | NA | TGTGCCAGCAGCTCGAGACAAAATCGAAACACTGAAGCTTTCTTT | CASSSRQNRNTEAFF